One and the same sample provided the 27 T cell receptor beta chains below, sequenced in a study of shared clonotypes between healthy human individuals. CD45RO-negative CD8 cells positively selected for CCR7 made up the naive population, which excluded terminally differentiated effector memory CD45RA+ cells. Profiling relied on immunoSEQ multiplex PCR, and the TCRdb table lists in-frame clones only, not all of them. The sample has just over 2,000,000 clones, about 95% seen once. The sequencing input was naive CD8+ T cells sorted from blood. The receptor set was obtained from a man aged 18 to 29 in good health.

This sequence joins TRBV6-4 and TRBJ2-7; D remains ambiguous. The CDR3 runs to 14 residues. V dropped 10 bases and J dropped 2 bases, with 18 bases sitting between them. From germline, CDR1 is MRHNA and CDR2 SNTAGT. As DNA, the CDR3 is TGTGCCAACCTGAACGGGCAGCTTCCCTACGAGCAGTACTTC. It yields the protein CANLNGQLPYEQYF.

The chain has TRBV27 and TRBJ2-2; D remains unclear. V was cut by 2 bases and J by 1 base, with 5 bases left in between. The CDR3 runs 14 residues. CDR1 is MNHEY, CDR2 SMNVEV, per germline (reference sequence). CDR3 sequence (DNA): TGTGCCAGCAGTTTACGGATGAACACCGGGGAGCTGTTTTTT. Translation: CASSLRMNTGELFF.

The V and J genes are TRBV5-1 and TRBJ1-6; 9 bases agree with TRBD1. The CDR3 totals 17 residues. The germline CDR1 and CDR2 sequences are SGHRS and YFSETQ. After removal of 3 bases from V and 9 bases from J, the junction contained 13 bases not matched to a gene. The chain's CDR3 is CASSSSITGGKISPLHF. The DNA of the CDR3 is TGCGCCAGCAGCTCTTCCATAACAGGGGGCAAAATTTCACCCCTCCACTTT.

This chain uses TRBV7-9 with TRBJ2-5; D gene unclear. The germline gives CDR1 SEHNR, CDR2 FQNEAQ (reference sequence). The CDR3 contains 14 residues. V lost 7 bases and J lost 0, with 12 bases in between. The CDR3 DNA sequence: TGTGCCAGCACCCCATGGGATAACCAAGAGACCCAGTACTTC. As protein: CASTPWDNQETQYF.

The chain employs TRBV5-1 and TRBJ1-1; 7 nucleotides agree with TRBD1. CDR3 size: 15 residues. The germline CDR1 and CDR2 sequences are SGHRS and YFSETQ. Trimming took 0 bases from V and 1 from J; bases not matched to a gene: 3. CDR3 nucleotides: TGCGCCAGCAGCTTGGAGGGGGCTTGGAACACTGAAGCTTTCTTT. Residues: CASSLEGAWNTEAFF.

Concerning this clone: A read error may account for a junction end that differs from germline. The chain has TRBV13 and TRBJ1-5; D possibly corresponds to TRBD1 (6 bases). Germline V lookup: CDR1 PRHDT, CDR2 FYEKMQ (reference sequence). The CDR3 spans 13 residues. The CDR3 here is CASSIGTYQPQHF. The CDR3 DNA sequence: TGTGCCAGCAGCATAGGGACATATCAGCCCCAGCATTTT.

The chain recombines TRBV4-1 with TRBJ1-1; 7 bases map to TRBD1. The germline V gene encodes CDR1 MGHRA and CDR2 YSYEKL. V shed 4 bases, J shed 0 bases, and the junction held 8 bases outside the gene matches. CDR3 length: 16 amino acids. CDR3 region: CASSPGQLHLNTEAFF. The CDR3 DNA reads as TGCGCCAGCAGCCCGGGACAGCTACACCTGAACACTGAAGCTTTCTTT.

This chain connects TRBV9 to TRBJ2-1; TRBD2 is a possible D gene (7 bases). Trimming removed 0 bases from V and 10 bases from J, with 17 bases in between. Germline V gene sequence: CDR1 SGDLS, CDR2 YYNGEE. The CDR3 contains 15 residues. This CDR3 reads CASSVDGGALREQFF. CDR3 nucleotides: TGTGCCAGCAGCGTAGATGGGGGGGCCCTCAGAGAGCAGTTCTTC.

The rearrangement uses TRBV12-5 and TRBJ2-7; TRBD2 is a possible D gene (5 bases). The germline gives CDR1 LGHNT, CDR2 FRNRAP. This CDR3 region has 15 residues. V was clipped by 6 bases and J by 4 bases, with 19 bases between them. CDR3 loop: CASGNPTGMKYEQYF. For the CDR3, the DNA is TGTGCTAGTGGGAACCCGACGGGGATGAAATACGAGCAGTACTTC. Variable domain in full (rest from reference TRBV12-5 and TRBJ2-7): DARVTQTPRHKVTEMGQEVTMRCQPILGHNTVFWYRQTMMQGLELLAYFRNRAPLDDSGMPKDRFSAEMPDATLATLKIQPSEPRDSAVYFCASGNPTGMKYEQYFGPGTRLTVT.

CDR3: CASSLAGAVSYEQYF. The CDR3 coding sequence is TGCGCCAGCAGCTTGGCCGGAGCAGTGTCCTACGAGCAGTACTTC. The chain has TRBV5-1 and TRBJ2-7, with D unclear. From germline, CDR1 is SGHRS and CDR2 YFSETQ. The CDR3 spans 15 residues. V lost 0 bases and J lost 1, with 11 bases in between. Together with reference TRBV5-1 and TRBJ2-7, the CDR3 gives the full variable domain: KAGVTQTPRYLIKTRGQQVTLSCSPISGHRSVSWYQQTPGQGLQFLFEYFSETQRNKGNFPGRFSGRQFSNSRSEMNVSTLELGDSALYLCASSLAGAVSYEQYFGPGTRLTVT.

The V and J genes are TRBV2 and TRBJ2-7, with D maybe TRBD2 (6 bases). This CDR3 is 14 amino acids long. V lost 4 bases and J 5 bases, leaving 15 bases between the germline ends. Germline V lookup: CDR1 SNHLY, CDR2 FYNNEI. Written as DNA, the CDR3 is TGTGCCAGCAGTGTCCCTGGGGGGAGCAACGAGCAGTACTTC. As protein: CASSVPGGSNEQYF.

CDR3: CASSVESEKLFF. CDR3 in DNA: TGTGCCAGCAGTGTGGAGAGTGAAAAACTGTTTTTT. This rearrangement joins TRBV7-9 to TRBJ1-4; D not resolved. The CDR3 covers 12 residues. V was shortened by 6 bases and J by 7 bases, with 9 bases between the two germline ends. Germline CDR1 is SEHNR and CDR2 is FQNEAQ (reference sequence).

V is TRBV5-6 and J is TRBJ2-3; TRBD2 matches at 7 bases. CDR3 length: 12 residues. With 4 bases clipped from V and 5 bases from J, the junction kept 1 base outside the gene matches. Looked up from germline, CDR1 is SGHDT and CDR2 is YYEEEE. In DNA form, the CDR3 reads TGTGCCAGCAGCCCGGGGGGAGATACGCAGTATTTT. It translates to CASSPGGDTQYF.

The rearrangement uses TRBV7-8 and TRBJ2-7; TRBD1 matches at 8 bases. Unmatched junction bases numbered 7, after V lost 4 bases and J lost 2 bases. The CDR3 totals 15 residues. Germline CDR1 SGHVS, CDR2 FQNEAQ. The CDR3 region is CASSSTGQGPYEQYF. The CDR3 nucleotides are TGTGCCAGCAGCTCGACCGGACAGGGTCCCTACGAGCAGTACTTC.

About this clone itself: Other DNA sequences within the sample encode an identical CDR3. The chain recombines TRBV6-1 with TRBJ2-7; a weak D match, TRBD1 (5 bases). Trimming stripped 2 bases from V and 4 bases from J, with 9 bases between. The CDR3 sequence is 13 residues long. Germline lookup yields CDR1 MNHNS and CDR2 SASEGT. CDR3 nucleotide sequence: TGTGCCAGCAGTGAATATAGGGGATACGAGCAGTACTTC. Translating gives CASSEYRGYEQYF.

This sequence joins TRBV9 and TRBJ1-1, with a weak D call TRBD1 (6 bases). Trimming shortened V by 0 bases and J by 8 bases, and 17 bases separated the two germline ends. From germline, CDR1 is SGDLS and CDR2 YYNGEE. This CDR3 has 15 amino acids. The CDR3 nucleotides read TGTGCCAGCAGCGTAGCTGTTGTGGGGGCTGACGAAGCTTTCTTT. Protein: CASSVAVVGADEAFF.

The chain has TRBV4-1 and TRBJ2-1; TRBD2 is a possible D gene (6 bases). The V end lost 0 bases, the J end lost 0 bases, and 15 bases lay between the germline ends. The CDR3 spans 18 residues. Germline-derived CDR1 and CDR2 are MGHRA and YSYEKL. CDR3 amino acids: CASSQETSLTDSYNEQFF. The DNA of the CDR3 is TGCGCCAGCAGCCAAGAGACTAGTTTGACGGACTCCTACAATGAGCAGTTCTTC.

The chain combines TRBV28 with TRBJ1-5, with D possibly being TRBD1 (5 bases). Germline V gene data show CDR1 as MDHEN and CDR2 as SYDVKM. The CDR3 runs to 14 residues. V was cut by 7 bases and J by 6 bases, with 16 bases left in between. CDR3 DNA: TGTGCCAGCACCGGGGGGGGGAGTGGTCAGCCCCAGCATTTT. Its translation is CASTGGGSGQPQHF. Complete variable domain (other parts from reference TRBV28 and TRBJ1-5): DVKVTQSSRYLVKRTGEKVFLECVQDMDHENMFWYRQDPGLGLRLIYFSYDVKMKEKGDIPEGYSVSREKKERFSLILESASTNQTSMYLCASTGGGSGQPQHFGDGTRLSIL.

Regarding this clone: Other DNA sequences in this sample translate to the same CDR3. The chain links TRBV30 to TRBJ1-1; TRBD1 is a possible D gene (5 bases). Germline V gene data show CDR1 as GTSNPN and CDR2 as SVGIG (reference sequence). This CDR3 region has 12 residues. Between the trimmed V and J ends, which lost 1 base and 4 bases, there was a span of 7 bases. For the CDR3, the DNA is TGTGCCTGGAGTGCTACAGGCACTGAAGCTTTCTTT. Protein product: CAWSATGTEAFF.

The chain carries TRBV4-3 and TRBJ2-3; 7 bases fit TRBD2. The J segment lost 2 bases and the V segment lost 3 bases, leaving 5 bases of the junction unmatched. The CDR3 is made up of 15 amino acids. Germline loops: CDR1 LGHNA, CDR2 YSLEER. CDR3 nucleotides: TGCGCCAGCAGCCAGGGGGGGTCCAACACAGATACGCAGTATTTT. This sequence encodes CASSQGGSNTDTQYF.

The V gene is TRBV10-3, the J gene TRBJ2-7, with D tentatively TRBD1 (6 bases). CDR1 is ENHRY, CDR2 SYGVKD, per germline. V was shortened by 0 bases and J by 0 bases, with 12 bases between the two germline ends. The CDR3 spans 16 residues. The CDR3 coding sequence is TGTGCCATCAGTGAGTCTACAGGGTGGAGCTCCTACGAGCAGTACTTC. It codes for CAISESTGWSSYEQYF.

To note about this clone: The sample carries other DNA sequences with the same CDR3. This chain uses TRBV7-9 with TRBJ2-7; D not certain. This CDR3 contains 12 residues. Germline lookup yields CDR1 SEHNR and CDR2 FQNEAQ (reference sequence). The ends were cut back, 3 bases at V and 4 bases at J, with 7 bases in the middle. As DNA, the CDR3 is TGTGCCAGCAGCTTGGTGGGATACGAGCAGTACTTC. Its protein product is CASSLVGYEQYF.

The table lists this clone with a count of one. The chain combines TRBV5-1 with TRBJ2-3; TRBD2 might be the D (6 bases). The CDR3 totals 15 residues. V lost 8 bases to trimming and J lost 0 bases, with 16 bases between them. Germline V gene lookup returns CDR1 SGHRS and CDR2 YFSETQ. For the CDR3, the DNA is TGCGCCAGATATTTCTGGCGGGGAAGCACAGATACGCAGTATTTT. This encodes CARYFWRGSTDTQYF.

The chain links TRBV27 to TRBJ2-7; 13 nucleotides line up with TRBD2. Trimming cost V 2 bases and J 4 bases; bases outside gene matches: 11. Germline-derived CDR1 and CDR2 are MNHEY and SMNVEV (reference sequence). CDR3 length: 18 residues. In DNA, the CDR3 is TGTGCCAGCAGTTTAAGACTAGCGGGAGGTGCTCCCAGTTACGAGCAGTACTTC. It encodes CASSLRLAGGAPSYEQYF.

The V call is TRBV10-1, the J call TRBJ2-2; a possible D gene is TRBD2 (6 bases). Germline V gene sequence: CDR1 WNHNN, CDR2 SYGVQD (reference sequence). This CDR3 has 15 residues. V lost 2 bases, J lost 2 bases, and 9 bases lay in between. CDR3 sequence: CASSEGGANTGELFF. CDR3 nucleotides: TGCGCCAGCAGTGAGGGCGGGGCCAACACCGGGGAGCTGTTTTTT.

The chain links TRBV6-5 to TRBJ1-1; the D gene is possibly TRBD1 (5 bases). The length of the CDR3 is 12 residues. Per the germline V gene, CDR1 is MNHEY and CDR2 is SVGAGI. V was pared by 8 bases and J by 5 bases, with 12 bases between. This chain's CDR3 is CASGPGRTEAFF. The CDR3 DNA is TGTGCCAGCGGTCCAGGGAGGACTGAAGCTTTCTTT.

The J gene is TRBJ2-6, the V gene TRBV13, with 12 bases identical to TRBD2. Germline V lookup: CDR1 PRHDT, CDR2 FYEKMQ (reference sequence). J was trimmed by 5 bases and V by 0 bases; bases with no gene match: 8. CDR3 length: 19 residues. CDR3 protein: CASSLGRTSGALWANVLTF. CDR3 nucleotides: TGTGCCAGCAGCTTAGGCCGGACTAGCGGGGCCCTCTGGGCCAACGTCCTGACTTTC. Full variable domain (rest looked up from reference TRBV13 and TRBJ2-6): AAGVIQSPRHLIKEKRETATLKCYPIPRHDTVYWYQQGPGQDPQFLISFYEKMQSDKGSIPDRFSAQQFSDYHSELNMSSLELGDSALYFCASSLGRTSGALWANVLTFGAGSRLTVL.